These 32 T cell receptor beta chains came from one sample sequenced in a study of regulatory T cells in long-lasting Graves disease. Time point denoted: newly diagnosed GD, antithyroid drugs for less than 3 months. Generation of the TCR library employed RNA extracted from PBMCs. Libraries of TCR beta came from iRepertoire HTBI primers plus Arm-PCR of CDR3 regions. TCRdb recomputed calls from the multiplex PCR reads with MiXCR, one row per CDR3 protein. The repertoire consists of 200,000 to 250,000 distinct CDR3 sequences, with 20% to 25% occurring once and the leading ten covering more than 11%. The starting material was peripheral blood mononuclear cells (PBMCs), obtained at new diagnosis, from a patient treated with antithyroid drugs. These receptor sequences come from a female donor with Graves disease.

This clonotype occurred many times. V is TRBV20-1 and J is TRBJ2-7, with D perhaps matching TRBD1 or TRBD2 (5 bases each). In germline, CDR1 is DFQATT, CDR2 SNEGSKA (reference sequence). CDR3 length: 14 residues. V was pared by 3 bases and J by 0 bases, with 12 bases between. The CDR3 bases are TGCAGTGCTAGCGACGGGACCCTCTCCTACGAGCAGTACTTC. Amino acids: CSASDGTLSYEQYF.

This sequence joins TRBV12-3 or TRBV12-4 and TRBJ2-2, with D maybe TRBD2 (6 bases). The CDR3 consists of 15 residues. Trimming shortened V by 11 bases and J by 5 bases, and 21 bases separated the two germline ends. DNA for the CDR3: TGTGCCTTCACGCAAGGACTACGAGAGACCGGGGAGCTGTTTTTT. Protein: CAFTQGLRETGELFF.

In the case of this clonotype: It may be a read error: a sequence one base away is much more abundant. The chain links TRBV2 to TRBJ1-6, with TRBD1 matching over 8 bases. Germline V gene data show CDR1 as SNHLY and CDR2 as FYNNEI. This CDR3 region has 13 residues. CDR3 in amino acids: CATGQGPNSPPHF. CDR3 bases: TGTGCCACCGGACAGGGCCCTAATTCACCCCCCCACTTT.

This clonotype has a count of ten or more. The rearrangement joins TRBV20-1 to TRBJ2-5; 8 bases line up with TRBD2. V was pared by 4 bases and J by 5 bases, with 6 bases of the junction left unmatched. Germline CDR1 and CDR2: DFQATT and SNEGSKA (reference sequence). The CDR3 spans 13 residues. The CDR3 nucleotides are TGCAGTGCTATTCGGAGCGGGAGCGAGACCCAGTACTTC. It is translated as CSAIRSGSETQYF.

A few counts support this clonotype. With a much larger clone just one base away, this may be a read error. The chain links TRBV28 to TRBJ1-1, with D perhaps TRBD1 (6 bases). Looked up from germline, CDR1 is MDHEN and CDR2 is SYDVKM. The CDR3 is made up of 12 amino acids. The CDR3 coding sequence is TGTGCCGGCAGGGGTGCGAACACTGAAGCTTTCTTT. Its protein is CAGRGANTEAFF. Full variable domain (rest looked up from reference TRBV28 and TRBJ1-1): DVKVTQSSRYLVKRTGEKVFLECVQDMDHENMFWYRQDPGLGLRLIYFSYDVKMKEKGDIPEGYSVSREKKERFSLILESASTNQTSMYLCAGRGANTEAFFGQGTRLTVV.

Only a few counts were recorded for this clonotype. The chain combines TRBV7-9 with TRBJ1-2; 7 bases fit TRBD1. From germline, CDR1 is SEHNR and CDR2 FQNEAQ (reference sequence). J was trimmed by 8 bases and V by 4 bases; bases with no gene match: 7. This CDR3 comprises 13 residues. The CDR3 DNA reads as TGTGCCAGCAGCTCCAGAGACAGGGAGGGCTACACCTTC. It codes for CASSSRDREGYTF.

This clonotype was counted between two and nine times. The CDR3 loop reads CASREQGGTEAFF. The CDR3, as DNA: TGCGCCAGCAGAGAACAGGGTGGAACTGAAGCTTTCTTT. The V gene is TRBV10-1, the J gene TRBJ1-1; tentative D call: TRBD1 (6 bases). This CDR3 has 13 residues. Germline lookup yields CDR1 WNHNN and CDR2 SYGVQD (reference sequence). The V end was cut by 6 bases, the J end by 5 bases, with 13 bases between.

This clonotype showed up many times. The V and J genes are TRBV28 and TRBJ1-2, with no clear D. With 5 bases removed from V and 7 bases from J, the gap between germline ends came to 23 bases. Per germline, CDR1 MDHEN and CDR2 SYDVKM. The CDR3 runs 16 residues. CDR3 amino acids: CASSITGSSLLIGYTF. As DNA, the CDR3 is TGTGCCAGCAGTATCACCGGGTCCTCCTTATTAATTGGCTACACCTTC.

This clonotype was counted ten times or more. The J gene is TRBJ2-5, the V gene TRBV20-1; no clear D gene. The V and J ends lost 2 bases and 0 bases respectively, with 10 bases between them. Germline V gene sequence: CDR1 DFQATT, CDR2 SNEGSKA (reference sequence). The CDR3 is made up of 14 amino acids. CDR3 region: CSARSTDNQETQYF. DNA for the CDR3: TGCAGTGCTAGAAGTACAGACAACCAAGAGACCCAGTACTTC.

V usage is TRBV25-1 and J usage is TRBJ1-2; D gene ambiguous. The V and J ends lost 6 bases and 6 bases respectively, with 23 bases between them. The CDR3 totals 16 residues. Looked up from germline, CDR1 is MGHDK and CDR2 is SYGVNS. CDR3 protein: CASSRAGTRAEHGYTF. The CDR3, as DNA: TGTGCCAGCAGCAGAGCCGGCACCCGCGCCGAACATGGCTACACCTTC.

This clonotype showed up many times. The J gene is TRBJ1-2, the V gene TRBV12-3 or TRBV12-4, with unresolved D. The CDR3 is 15 residues long. Between the trimmed V and J ends, which lost 5 bases and 8 bases, there was a span of 21 bases. Here the CDR3 DNA reads TGTGCCAGCAGTCCTCTGACGGGTGTTGGAATAGGCTACACCTTC. Amino acid sequence: CASSPLTGVGIGYTF.

This rearrangement joins TRBV30 to TRBJ2-3; D remains ambiguous. Germline CDR1 reads GTSNPN; CDR2 reads SVGIG (reference sequence). The ends were cut back, 0 bases at V and 3 bases at J, with 7 bases in the middle. The CDR3 has 13 amino acids. The CDR3 coding sequence is TGTGCCTGGAGTGTAATAGGTACAGATACGCAGTATTTT. Amino acids: CAWSVIGTDTQYF.

This clonotype was counted a single time. The chain recombines TRBV7-9 with TRBJ2-7, with 9 bases that match TRBD2. Trimming at V came to 0 bases and at J to 3 bases, leaving 6 bases not matched to a gene. This CDR3 is built from 16 residues. Germline CDR1 SEHNR, CDR2 FQNEAQ (reference sequence). DNA for the CDR3: TGTGCCAGCAGCTTAGCGCTGGGCGGGAGGGTCTACGAGCAGTACTTC. Translated: CASSLALGGRVYEQYF.

This chain joins TRBV2 and TRBJ1-4, with D tentatively TRBD1 (6 bases). CDR1 and CDR2 (germline): SNHLY, FYNNEI. The V end was cut by 5 bases, the J end by 4 bases, with 11 bases between. This CDR3 contains 14 residues. In nucleotides, the CDR3 is TGTGCCAGCAGTATACAGGGTTATAATGAAAAACTGTTTTTT. This codes for CASSIQGYNEKLFF.

This clonotype was observed at least ten times. The gene calls are TRBV7-2 and TRBJ1-5; D not certain. The CDR3 is 13 amino acids. Germline CDR1 SGHTA, CDR2 FQGNSA. V lost 4 bases and J 5 bases, leaving 9 bases between the germline ends. CDR3 sequence (DNA): TGTGCCAGCAGCTACAAAGCCGATCAGCCCCAGCATTTT. It is translated as CASSYKADQPQHF.

This clonotype was seen repeatedly, ten times or more. CDR3 loop: CASSFRTTGELFF. The CDR3 nucleotides read TGTGCCAGCAGCTTCCGGACTACCGGGGAGCTGTTTTTT. The V and J genes are TRBV7-7 and TRBJ2-2; tentatively, D is TRBD2 (5 bases). V dropped 3 bases and J dropped 5 bases, with 7 bases sitting between them. This CDR3 has 13 residues. In germline, CDR1 is SSHAT, CDR2 FNYEAQ (reference sequence). The full variable domain, completed using reference TRBV7-7 and TRBJ2-2, is GAGVSQSPRYKVTKRGQDVTLRCDPISSHATLYWYQQALGQGPEFLTYFNYEAQPDKSGLPSDRFSAERPEGSISTLTIQRTEQRDSAMYRCASSFRTTGELFFGEGSRLTVL.

The sample holds many counts of this clonotype. V usage is TRBV5-1 and J usage is TRBJ2-7; no reliable D call. The CDR3 runs 12 residues. Trimming cost V 3 bases and J 5 bases, with 9 bases left between them. CDR1 is SGHRS, CDR2 YFSETQ, per germline. The CDR3 DNA is TGCGCCAGCAGCTACCAGGAGAACGAGCAGTACTTC. This codes for CASSYQENEQYF.

CDR3 sequence: CASSIAAGGEQYF. The DNA of the CDR3 is TGTGCCAGTAGTATAGCCGCAGGGGGCGAGCAGTACTTC. The chain uses TRBV19 and TRBJ2-7; TRBD1 matches at 7 bases. The CDR3 sequence is 13 residues long. The ends lost 1 base at V and 6 bases at J; junction bases unmatched: 3. Per the germline V gene, CDR1 is LNHDA and CDR2 is SQIVND (reference sequence). Full variable domain (outside the CDR3, taken from reference TRBV19 and TRBJ2-7): DGGITQSPKYLFRKEGQNVTLSCEQNLNHDAMYWYRQDPGQGLRLIYYSQIVNDFQKGDIAEGYSVSREKKESFPLTVTSAQKNPTAFYLCASSIAAGGEQYFGPGTRLTVT.

The CDR3 nucleotides are TGTGCCAGCAGCCACAGGGCAGGGTACGAGCAGTACTTC. Residues: CASSHRAGYEQYF. The chain joins TRBV27 to TRBJ2-7; maybe TRBD1 (6 bases). Between the trimmed V and J ends, which lost 6 bases and 4 bases, there was a span of 13 bases. The CDR3 runs 13 residues. Per the germline V gene, CDR1 is MNHEY and CDR2 is SMNVEV (reference sequence).

The chain couples TRBV7-9 to TRBJ2-7; D unclear. Germline V lookup: CDR1 SEHNR, CDR2 FQNEAQ (reference sequence). Trimming shortened V by 2 bases and J by 7 bases, and 15 bases separated the two germline ends. The CDR3 spans 14 residues. In nucleotides, the CDR3 is TGTGCCAGCAGCTTAAGCGTTGGAGTCGGGGAGCAGTACTTC. Amino acid sequence: CASSLSVGVGEQYF.

The chain is built from TRBV19 and TRBJ2-1; tentatively, D is TRBD2 (5 bases). CDR3 length: 17 amino acids. CDR1 is LNHDA, CDR2 SQIVND, per germline (reference sequence). V was pared by 2 bases and J by 9 bases, with 23 bases between. The CDR3 DNA reads as TGTGCCAGTAGTATAAGGGTCGGGCAAAGCGGCCCTAGTGAGCAGTTCTTC. Amino acid sequence: CASSIRVGQSGPSEQFF.

The V call is TRBV5-1, the J call TRBJ1-2; 8 bases line up with TRBD1. V was clipped by 4 bases and J by 7 bases; unmatched bases: 9. Germline CDR1 SGHRS, CDR2 YFSETQ. There are 14 residues in the CDR3. The CDR3 region has the DNA TGCGCCAGCAGCAGGCAGACAGGGGAAGCTGGCTACACCTTC. Translated: CASSRQTGEAGYTF.

J is TRBJ2-5 and V is TRBV24-1; 8 positions agree with TRBD2. The CDR3 loop spans 16 amino acids. V lost 4 bases to trimming and J lost 5 bases; unmatched junction nucleotides: 11. The germline CDR1 and CDR2 sequences are KGHDR and SFDVKD. CDR3 protein: CATSDPGGGRQETQYF. The CDR3 nucleotides read TGTGCCACCAGTGACCCCGGGGGGGGCCGCCAGGAGACCCAGTACTTC.

This clonotype was recorded at least ten times. V and J are TRBV19 and TRBJ1-5; no definite D call. The CDR3 runs 12 residues. V shed 3 bases and J shed 6 bases, with 6 bases lying between them. The V gene's germline CDR1 is LNHDA and CDR2 SQIVND (reference sequence). The CDR3 nucleotides are TGTGCCAGTAGTATGGGCGGTCAGCCCCAGCATTTT. Translating gives CASSMGGQPQHF.

This clonotype was observed many times. The chain employs TRBV28 and TRBJ1-1; no definite D call. Trimming cost V 8 bases and J 0 bases, with 16 bases left between them. The CDR3 runs to 15 residues. Germline assignment: CDR1 MDHEN and CDR2 SYDVKM. CDR3: CASSRTAGVNTEAFF. In DNA form, the CDR3 reads TGTGCCAGCTCAAGGACGGCGGGCGTGAACACTGAAGCTTTCTTT.

This clonotype was seen ten or more times. V and J are TRBV7-9 and TRBJ2-3, with 7 bases identical to TRBD2. The V segment lost 3 bases and the J segment 2 bases; nucleotides outside the gene matches: 5. This CDR3 has 15 residues. The V gene's germline CDR1 is SEHNR and CDR2 FQNEAQ (reference sequence). The CDR3, as DNA: TGTGCCAGCAGCTTCGGGGGGTCTGACACAGATACGCAGTATTTT. This codes for CASSFGGSDTDTQYF.

In its sample, this clonotype was seen a few times. V usage is TRBV7-9 and J usage is TRBJ2-7; 9 bases match TRBD2. From germline, CDR1 is SEHNR and CDR2 FQNEAQ (reference sequence). This CDR3 is built from 15 residues. V lost 2 bases, J lost 5 bases, and 7 bases stayed unmatched. This chain's CDR3 is CASSLYRGRVNEQYF. CDR3 DNA sequence: TGTGCCAGCAGCTTATATCGCGGGAGGGTCAACGAGCAGTACTTC. The full variable domain, rest sourced from reference TRBV7-9 and TRBJ2-7, is DTGVSQNPRHKITKRGQNVTFRCDPISEHNRLYWYRQTLGQGPEFLTYFQNEAQLEKSRLLSDRFSAERPKGSFSTLEIQRTEQGDSAMYLCASSLYRGRVNEQYFGPGTRLTVT.

This clonotype was seen many times. The genes are TRBV4-3 and TRBJ1-3; D gene ambiguous. Trimming took off 4 bases at V and 5 bases at J, with 15 bases between the two ends. The CDR3 runs 15 residues. In germline, CDR1 is LGHNA, CDR2 YSLEER. This CDR3 is CASSPTASQRNTIYF. In DNA form, the CDR3 reads TGCGCCAGCAGCCCGACCGCTTCCCAGAGAAACACCATATATTTT.

This clonotype was counted many times. V is TRBV29-1 and J is TRBJ2-3, with unresolved D. There are 12 residues in the CDR3. V lost 6 bases and J lost 0, with 7 bases in between. The V gene's germline CDR1 is SQVTM and CDR2 ANQGSEA. The CDR3 sequence: CSVRSSTDTQYF. CDR3 DNA sequence: TGCAGCGTCAGATCTAGCACAGATACGCAGTATTTT.

In this sample, this clonotype turned up once. The rearrangement links TRBV20-1 to TRBJ2-5; possible D gene TRBD2, 5 bases. Matching the DNA end better, TRBJ2-1 makes the J call doubtful. Germline CDR1 DFQATT, CDR2 SNEGSKA (reference sequence). The CDR3 consists of 15 residues. Here the CDR3 reads CSAHSGGRGVNEQFF. CDR3 bases: TGCAGTGCGCACAGCGGAGGCCGGGGTGTCAATGAGCAGTTCTTC.

This chain joins TRBV7-8 and TRBJ2-7; tentative D call: TRBD2 (6 bases). V gave up 3 bases and J gave up 3 bases, with 12 bases separating them. Germline V gene sequence: CDR1 SGHVS, CDR2 FQNEAQ. The CDR3 extends over 14 amino acids. The DNA of the CDR3 is TGTGCCAGCAGCTTCTCGCCGGGAGTCTACGAGCAGTACTTC. This gives the protein CASSFSPGVYEQYF.

This clonotype was recorded at least ten times. DNA of the CDR3: TGCGCCAGCAGCCAAGATAGCCAGGCCAGTGGGACCCAGTACTTC. Amino acids: CASSQDSQASGTQYF. The chain employs TRBV4-3 and TRBJ2-5; no clear D gene. The CDR3 contains 15 residues. Looked up from germline, CDR1 is LGHNA and CDR2 is YSLEER. V shed 0 bases and J shed 7 bases, with 15 bases lying between them.